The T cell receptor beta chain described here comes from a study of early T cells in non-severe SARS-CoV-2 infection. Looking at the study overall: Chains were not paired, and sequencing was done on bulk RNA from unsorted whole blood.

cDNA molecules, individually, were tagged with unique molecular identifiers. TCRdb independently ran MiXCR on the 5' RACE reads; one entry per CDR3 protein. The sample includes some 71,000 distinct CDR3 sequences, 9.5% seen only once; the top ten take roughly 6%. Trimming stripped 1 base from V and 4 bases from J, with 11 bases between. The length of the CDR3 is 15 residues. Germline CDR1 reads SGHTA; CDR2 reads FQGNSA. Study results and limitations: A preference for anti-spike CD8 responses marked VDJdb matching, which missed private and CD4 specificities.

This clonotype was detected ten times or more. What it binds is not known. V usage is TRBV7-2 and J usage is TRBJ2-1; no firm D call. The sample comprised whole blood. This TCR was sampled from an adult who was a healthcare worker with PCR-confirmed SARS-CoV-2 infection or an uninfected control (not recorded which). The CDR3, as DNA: TGTGCCAGCAGCTTAGACCAAAACTCATACAATGAGCAGTTCTTC. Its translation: CASSLDQNSYNEQFF.